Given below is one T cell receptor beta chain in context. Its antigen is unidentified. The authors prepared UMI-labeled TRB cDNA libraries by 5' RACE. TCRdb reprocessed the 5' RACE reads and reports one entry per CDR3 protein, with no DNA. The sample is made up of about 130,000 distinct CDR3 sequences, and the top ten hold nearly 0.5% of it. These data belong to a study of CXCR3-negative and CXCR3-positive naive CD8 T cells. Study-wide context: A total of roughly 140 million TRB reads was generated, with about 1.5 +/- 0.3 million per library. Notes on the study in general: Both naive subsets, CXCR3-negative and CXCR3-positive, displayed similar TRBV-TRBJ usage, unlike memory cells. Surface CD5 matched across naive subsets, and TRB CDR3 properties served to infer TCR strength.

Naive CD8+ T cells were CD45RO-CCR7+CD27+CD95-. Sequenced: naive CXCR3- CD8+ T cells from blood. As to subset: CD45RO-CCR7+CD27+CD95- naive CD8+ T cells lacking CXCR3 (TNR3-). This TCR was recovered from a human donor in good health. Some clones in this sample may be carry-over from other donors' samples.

CDR3: CASRFGPSGGRGSNEQFF. The chain combines TRBV2 with TRBJ2-1; TCRdb gives TRBD2 as the D gene, but with no DNA this cannot be confirmed. The length of the CDR3 is 18 residues. Per the germline V gene, CDR1 is SNHLY and CDR2 is FYNNEI.